This T cell receptor beta chain is from a study of T cell responses to AZD1222 COVID-19 vaccine. Findings and caveats of the study: The repertoires were collected only after the peak T cell response. Donors skewed white British and female; clonal diversity was possibly underestimated. Rises in breadth and depth of Spike-specific TCRs came after two AZD1222 doses.

About this clone itself: Its specificity is not known.

Pooling was applied to second doses at about 4 or about 12 weeks. Trimming shortened V by 4 bases and J by 6 bases, and 24 bases separated the two germline ends. The CDR3 covers 18 residues. Germline CDR1 and CDR2: LGHNA and YSLEER. Using immunoSEQ multiplex PCR, the repertoire was profiled, and TCRdb retains in-frame clones only, with some absent. In the table there are approximately 190,000 clones, roughly 92% of which are singletons. This material consisted of peripheral blood, taken 28 days after the second AZD1222 dose. The sequence derives from an adult who received the AZD1222 COVID-19 vaccine. This chain uses TRBV4-3 with TRBJ2-2; tentatively, D is TRBD1 (7 bases). The CDR3 protein is CASSPHGRRDSAAGELFF. CDR3 DNA: TGCGCCAGCAGCCCACACGGGAGACGGGACAGCGCCGCCGGGGAGCTGTTTTTT.